Following are 26 T cell receptor beta chains from one sample sequenced in a study of cytomegalovirus exposure and HLA in healthy donors. PCR involved 60 Vbeta and 13 Jbeta primers. Profiling relied on immunoSEQ multiplex PCR, and the TCRdb table lists in-frame clones only, not all of them. Among around 180,000 clones listed, 84% were seen once. The sample was PBMCs. The receptors shown here come from a boy aged 10-17 years in good health and CMV-seronegative.

This chain connects TRBV10-3 to TRBJ2-1; the match to TRBD1 covers 7 bases. The CDR3 extends over 16 amino acids. J lost 0 bases, V lost 0 bases, and 2 bases had no gene match. Per the germline V gene, CDR1 is ENHRY and CDR2 is SYGVKD. CDR3 DNA sequence: TGTGCCATCAGTGAGTCTGCAGGGGGCTCCTACAATGAGCAGTTCTTC. Translation gives CAISESAGGSYNEQFF.

The rearrangement uses TRBV28 and TRBJ1-1; 8 bases match TRBD1. This CDR3 is 17 amino acids long. Germline CDR1 MDHEN, CDR2 SYDVKM. V lost 4 bases, J lost 7 bases, and 17 bases stayed unmatched. CDR3 coding DNA: TGTGCCAGCAGTTCATACTGGACAGGGAGGGGGGTTGGTGAAGCTTTCTTT. Encoded protein: CASSSYWTGRGVGEAFF.

The chain employs TRBV7-9 and TRBJ2-7; tentative D call: TRBD2 (6 bases). The germline CDR1 and CDR2 sequences are SEHNR and FQNEAQ (reference sequence). V shed 6 bases and J shed 2 bases, with 20 bases lying between them. The CDR3 is made up of 16 amino acids. Here the CDR3 DNA reads TGTGCCAGCAGTTCTCCCGCCGGGACTCGGACCTACGAGCAGTACTTC. This encodes CASSSPAGTRTYEQYF. The full variable domain, rest sourced from reference TRBV7-9 and TRBJ2-7, is DTGVSQNPRHKITKRGQNVTFRCDPISEHNRLYWYRQTLGQGPEFLTYFQNEAQLEKSRLLSDRFSAERPKGSFSTLEIQRTEQGDSAMYLCASSSPAGTRTYEQYFGPGTRLTVT.

The chain uses TRBV5-1 and TRBJ2-7, with 9 bases that match TRBD2. Germline V gene lookup returns CDR1 SGHRS and CDR2 YFSETQ. Trimming at V came to 4 bases and at J to 3 bases, leaving 8 bases not matched to a gene. The CDR3 has 15 residues. This CDR3 reads CASSQTTSGSYEQYF. The CDR3 nucleotides are TGCGCCAGCAGCCAAACGACTAGCGGAAGCTACGAGCAGTACTTC.

This clone was seen just once. This CDR3 is CASRQGGAGTNEQFF. The CDR3 DNA is TGTGCCAGCCGACAGGGGGGGGCTGGGACCAATGAGCAGTTCTTC. The V and J genes are TRBV19 and TRBJ2-1, with 9 positions matching TRBD1. CDR1 is LNHDA and CDR2 is SQIVND in the germline V gene (reference sequence). The CDR3 contains 15 residues. The V segment lost 9 bases and the J segment 6 bases; nucleotides outside the gene matches: 12.

The chain has TRBV19 and TRBJ1-5, with D possibly being TRBD1 (5 bases). The CDR3 is 15 residues long. Trimming stripped 3 bases from V and 7 bases from J, with 16 bases between. CDR1 is LNHDA, CDR2 SQIVND, per germline (reference sequence). The CDR3, as DNA: TGTGCCAGTAGTATCATTTTGCAGGGTATACAGCCCCAGCATTTT. Amino acid sequence: CASSIILQGIQPQHF.

V is TRBV28 and J is TRBJ1-1; possible D gene TRBD1, 6 bases. Germline CDR1 reads MDHEN; CDR2 reads SYDVKM. Between the trimmed V and J ends, which lost 6 bases and 1 base, there was a span of 18 bases. The CDR3 covers 16 residues. The CDR3 DNA follows: TGTGCCAGCAGCGCGACCGGACAGTATGGGAACACTGAAGCTTTCTTT. Its translation is CASSATGQYGNTEAFF.

The chain carries TRBV27 and TRBJ2-7; 8 bases line up with TRBD1. Germline CDR1 MNHEY, CDR2 SMNVEV (reference sequence). The CDR3 runs to 13 residues. V lost 3 bases, J lost 3 bases, and 1 base stayed unmatched. This chain's CDR3 is CASSFGTGYEQYF. The CDR3, as DNA: TGTGCCAGCAGTTTCGGGACAGGCTACGAGCAGTACTTC.

The genes are TRBV4-1 and TRBJ2-2, with D unresolved. V was cut by 1 base and J by 1 base, with 7 bases left in between. Germline CDR1 MGHRA, CDR2 YSYEKL. The CDR3 covers 15 residues. CDR3 sequence: CASSQAAGNTGELFF. The DNA of the CDR3 is TGCGCCAGCAGCCAAGCGGCAGGGAACACCGGGGAGCTGTTTTTT.

A few counts support this clone. The J gene is TRBJ1-5, the V gene TRBV4-1; D is unclear. The V end was cut by 0 bases, the J end by 6 bases, with 6 bases between. CDR1 is MGHRA, CDR2 YSYEKL, per germline. The CDR3 is 13 amino acids. The CDR3 nucleotides are TGCGCCAGCAGCCAAGATTACGGTCAGCCCCAGCATTTT. Encoded protein: CASSQDYGQPQHF.

The chain employs TRBV7-3 and TRBJ1-3; D may be TRBD1 (5 bases). The CDR3 length is 15 residues. Per germline, CDR1 SGHTA and CDR2 FQGTGA. With 5 bases removed from V and 3 bases from J, the gap between germline ends came to 14 bases. The CDR3 nucleotides are TGTGCCAGCAGCGCTCTGGCAGGGTATGGAAACACCATATATTTT. It specifies CASSALAGYGNTIYF.

This clone was recorded a few times. The chain couples TRBV5-6 to TRBJ2-2; 7 bases align to TRBD2. Germline CDR1 reads SGHDT; CDR2 reads YYEEEE. Unmatched junction bases numbered 7, after V lost 0 bases and J lost 2 bases. CDR3 length: 17 residues. In DNA, the CDR3 is TGTGCCAGCAGCTTGGTAGGGGCGGGGGAAAACACCGGGGAGCTGTTTTTT. Its translation is CASSLVGAGENTGELFF.

This clone appeared once. This sequence joins TRBV6-4 and TRBJ1-4; D is ambiguous. Trimming took off 1 base at V and 0 bases at J, with 12 bases between the two ends. This CDR3 contains 17 residues. Germline V gene lookup returns CDR1 MRHNA and CDR2 SNTAGT. CDR3 DNA sequence: TGTGCCAGCAGTGACTGTTTTGACGGAGCAACTAATGAAAAACTGTTTTTT. Translating it yields CASSDCFDGATNEKLFF.

The V and J genes are TRBV11-2 and TRBJ1-1; tentatively, D is TRBD1 (5 bases). Germline V gene sequence: CDR1 SGHAT, CDR2 FQNNGV. The CDR3 totals 15 residues. V was shortened by 6 bases and J by 1 base, with 15 bases between the two germline ends. DNA for the CDR3: TGTGCCAGCAGTCCTGTGAAGGGGTGGAACACTGAAGCTTTCTTT. Encoded protein: CASSPVKGWNTEAFF.

This clone was seen only once. The V call is TRBV11-1, the J call TRBJ2-7, with 12 bases aligning to TRBD2. The junction had 0 bases not matched to a gene; V was cut back by 1 base and J by 2 bases. CDR1 is SGHAT, CDR2 FQDESV, per germline (reference sequence). The CDR3 covers 15 residues. The CDR3 spells CASSLGLAGAYEQYF. In DNA, the CDR3 is TGTGCCAGCAGCTTAGGACTAGCGGGAGCCTACGAGCAGTACTTC.

This clone occurred once. The rearrangement links TRBV6-5 to TRBJ2-4, with 9 bases matching TRBD1. Per germline, CDR1 MNHEY and CDR2 SVGAGI. This CDR3 comprises 14 residues. V was clipped by 7 bases and J by 7 bases; unmatched bases: 8. CDR3 amino acids: CASMRDRAANIQYF. The CDR3 DNA is TGTGCCAGCATGAGGGACAGGGCCGCGAACATTCAGTACTTC.

The rearrangement uses TRBV7-2 and TRBJ1-1, with 7 bases lining up with TRBD1. The CDR3 consists of 12 residues. Germline-derived CDR1 and CDR2 are SGHTA and FQGNSA. The trim removed 2 bases at V and 10 bases at J, leaving 4 bases unmatched. This CDR3 is CASSLTTGRAFF. CDR3 DNA: TGTGCCAGCAGCTTAACGACAGGGAGAGCTTTCTTT.

This clone has more than one count but fewer than ten. V is TRBV5-6 and J is TRBJ2-5; D remains unclear. Trimming removed 6 bases from V and 2 bases from J, with 17 bases in between. Per germline, CDR1 SGHDT and CDR2 YYEEEE. This CDR3 spans 15 amino acids. CDR3 nucleotides: TGTGCCAGCAACCCCGAATCTAGGAAGCAAGAGACCCAGTACTTC. Protein sequence: CASNPESRKQETQYF.

The rearrangement links TRBV30 to TRBJ1-2, with a possible D match to TRBD1 (6 bases). Per germline, CDR1 GTSNPN and CDR2 SVGIG (reference sequence). The CDR3 sequence is 14 residues long. V lost 3 bases, J lost 7 bases, and 18 bases lay in between. This CDR3 reads CAWRGVGGASGYTF. CDR3 bases: TGTGCCTGGAGAGGGGTAGGGGGGGCCAGTGGCTACACCTTC.

The J gene is TRBJ1-1, the V gene TRBV30; the D gene is possibly TRBD1 (6 bases). CDR1 and CDR2 (germline): GTSNPN, SVGIG (reference sequence). Deletions cut 7 bases from V and 8 bases from J, with 20 bases between. CDR3 length: 13 amino acids. The DNA of the CDR3 is TGTGCCTTAAGCAAAAGACAGGACGCGGAAGCTTTCTTT. Protein product: CALSKRQDAEAFF. Drawing the rest from reference TRBV30 and TRBJ1-1, the complete variable domain is SQTIHQWPATLVQPVGSPLSLECTVEGTSNPNLYWYRQAAGRGLQLLFYSVGIGQISSEVPQNLSASRPQDRQFILSSKKLLLSDSGFYLCALSKRQDAEAFFGQGTRLTVV.

The chain links TRBV28 to TRBJ1-5; 12 nucleotides line up with TRBD1. J gave up 11 bases and V 7 bases, and 15 bases lay outside the gene matches. Germline V lookup: CDR1 MDHEN, CDR2 SYDVKM. This CDR3 contains 16 residues. The CDR3 DNA reads TGTGCCAGCATGCTATGGGGACAGGGGGCAATGATAGCCCAGCATTTT. It specifies CASMLWGQGAMIAQHF.

The chain links TRBV9 to TRBJ2-5; TRBD2 aligns across 14 bases. CDR3 size: 19 residues. Per the germline V gene, CDR1 is SGDLS and CDR2 is YYNGEE. Trimming took 0 bases from V and 4 from J; bases not matched to a gene: 11. The CDR3 bases are TGTGCCAGCAGCGTAGGACCGGGGACTAGCGGGGGTGCGGGAGAGACCCAGTACTTC. Residues: CASSVGPGTSGGAGETQYF.

The genes are TRBV7-2 and TRBJ2-5, with TRBD1 as a possible D gene (6 bases). From germline, CDR1 is SGHTA and CDR2 FQGNSA. The CDR3 is made up of 13 amino acids. Trimming left V 3 bases short and J 5 bases short, with 10 bases between. The CDR3 reads CASSLGQGETQYF. CDR3 DNA: TGTGCCAGCAGCTTGGGACAAGGGGAGACCCAGTACTTC.

The J gene is TRBJ1-1, the V gene TRBV7-3; no firm D call. Germline V gene sequence: CDR1 SGHTA, CDR2 FQGTGA. This CDR3 has 13 residues. V was pared by 6 bases and J by 6 bases, with 14 bases between. The DNA for the CDR3 is TGTGCCAGCAGTTACCTCCCGGGGTCTGAAGCTTTCTTT. Residues: CASSYLPGSEAFF. The full variable domain, in which reference TRBV7-3 and TRBJ1-1 provide the parts outside the CDR3, is GAGVSQTPSNKVTEKGKYVELRCDPISGHTALYWYRQSLGQGPEFLIYFQGTGAADDSGLPNDRFFAVRPEGSVSTLKIQRTERGDSAVYLCASSYLPGSEAFFGQGTRLTVV.

The chain combines TRBV7-2 with TRBJ2-2; tentatively, D is TRBD2 (6 bases). CDR3 size: 15 residues. V was pared by 5 bases and J by 9 bases, with 19 bases between. Germline V gene sequence: CDR1 SGHTA, CDR2 FQGNSA. CDR3 residues: CASSHPGLKGWELFF. The DNA for the CDR3 is TGTGCCAGCAGCCACCCCGGACTAAAAGGGTGGGAGCTGTTTTTT. Complete variable domain (other parts from reference TRBV7-2 and TRBJ2-2): GAGVSQSPSNKVTEKGKDVELRCDPISGHTALYWYRQSLGQGLEFLIYFQGNSAPDKSGLPSDRFSAERTGGSVSTLTIQRTQQEDSAVYLCASSHPGLKGWELFFGEGSRLTVL.

The chain uses TRBV15 and TRBJ1-5, with 9 bases that match TRBD1. Losses at the gene ends were 2 bases for V and 4 bases for J; bases not matched to a gene: 18. Germline V gives CDR1 LNHNV, CDR2 YYDKDF (reference sequence). The CDR3 covers 20 residues. CDR3 DNA: TGTGCCACCAGCAGACGGCCTCGGAGGGACAGGGAGGGGGTTAATCAGCCCCAGCATTTT. Translated: CATSRRPRRDREGVNQPQHF. Complete variable domain (other parts from reference TRBV15 and TRBJ1-5): DAMVIQNPRYQVTQFGKPVTLSCSQTLNHNVMYWYQQKSSQAPKLLFHYYDKDFNNEADTPDNFQSRRPNTSFCFLDIRSPGLGDTAMYLCATSRRPRRDREGVNQPQHFGDGTRLSIL.